A selection of T cell receptor beta chains follows, all from one sample in a study of T cell changes during pregnancy in multiple sclerosis. Profiling relied on immunoSEQ multiplex PCR, and the TCRdb table lists in-frame clones only, not all of them. In the table there are around 130,000 clones, approximately 93% of which are singletons. Source: peripheral blood, taken before pregnancy. Receptors were obtained from a female donor with multiple sclerosis, enrolled in a pregnancy study. Each CDR3 is given with its conserved first and last residue. A D gene is named only where the DNA matches it firmly. Clone sizes are given selectively: once, few, many, or a class where the clone is expanded.

TRBV25-1	.	TRBJ1-3	TRBD1	CASSDTGQSSGNTIYF	TGTGCCAGCAGTGATACGGGACAGAGCTCTGGAAACACCATATATTTT
TRBV5-1	.	TRBJ2-5	.	CASSLEGSGEETQYF	TGCGCCAGCAGCTTGGAGGGTAGCGGTGAAGAGACCCAGTACTTC
TRBV2	.	TRBJ2-7	.	CASSDENEQYF	TGTGCCAGCAGTGACGAGAACGAGCAGTACTTC
TRBV6-1	.	TRBJ2-5	TRBD2	CASSDRRLAGGPKTQYF	TGTGCCAGCAGTGATCGGCGACTAGCGGGGGGGCCGAAGACCCAGTACTTC
TRBV5-6	.	TRBJ2-6	TRBD1	CASSLPGQGAGGANVLTF	TGTGCCAGCAGCTTGCCCGGACAGGGGGCGGGTGGGGCCAACGTCCTGACTTTC
TRBV5-1	.	TRBJ2-7	TRBD1	CASSSLTGGINEQYF	TGCGCCAGCAGCTCCTTGACAGGGGGAATCAACGAGCAGTACTTC
TRBV11-2	.	TRBJ2-5	.	CASTPTGTGTQYF	TGTGCCAGCACCCCGACAGGGACTGGGACCCAGTACTTC
TRBV27	.	TRBJ2-3	.	CASSLQVRSSTQYF	TGTGCCAGCAGTTTGCAGGTCCGCTCGAGTACGCAGTATTTT
TRBV30	.	TRBJ2-1	.	CAWTISRGALYNEQFF	TGTGCCTGGACGATATCCAGGGGTGCTCTCTACAATGAGCAGTTCTTC
TRBV5-6	.	TRBJ1-2	.	CASRAEDRISYGYTF	TGTGCCAGCAGGGCCGAAGACAGGATATCCTATGGCTACACCTTC
TRBV6-5	.	TRBJ1-1	.	CASSYNKNTEAFF	TGTGCCAGCAGTTACAACAAGAACACTGAAGCTTTCTTT
TRBV6-4	.	TRBJ2-1	TRBD1	CASSRDRDINEQFF	TGTGCCAGCAGTAGGGACAGGGATATCAATGAGCAGTTCTTC
TRBV14	.	TRBJ2-2	.	CASSQVRSGELFF	TGTGCCAGCAGCCAAGTTAGAAGCGGGGAGCTGTTTTTT
TRBV7-9	.	TRBJ2-1	TRBD2	CASRHNSGGAYNEQFF	TGTGCCAGCAGGCATAACAGCGGGGGGGCTTACAATGAGCAGTTCTTC
TRBV6-5	once	TRBJ1-1	TRBD1	CASRKTGMGAFF	TGTGCCAGCAGGAAGACAGGGATGGGAGCTTTCTTT
TRBV19	once	TRBJ1-1	TRBD1	CASSTRDRGLNRLMNTEAFF	TGTGCCAGTAGTACCCGGGACAGGGGGCTAAATAGGCTAATGAACACTGAAGCTTTCTTT
TRBV5-1	few	TRBJ2-7	.	CASSLEPAGQFTYEQYF	TGCGCCAGCAGCTTGGAACCCGCCGGACAGTTTACCTACGAGCAGTACTTC
TRBV10-3	.	TRBJ2-5	.	CAIKGQQETQYF	TGTGCCATCAAGGGGCAACAAGAGACCCAGTACTTC
TRBV19	.	TRBJ1-5	.	CASSAQRGGFSNQPQHF	TGTGCCAGTAGTGCCCAACGGGGGGGGTTTAGCAATCAGCCCCAGCATTTT
TRBV7-8	.	TRBJ1-2	.	CASSLDGRLYGYTF	TGTGCCAGCAGCTTAGACGGGAGACTCTACGGCTACACCTTC
TRBV5-8	.	TRBJ2-1	.	CASSVLAIQGEQFF	TGTGCCAGCAGCGTACTAGCAATTCAGGGTGAGCAGTTCTTC
TRBV2	once	TRBJ2-2	TRBD2	CASRRAGGIDTGELFF	TGTGCCAGCAGGCGGGCGGGAGGGATCGACACCGGGGAGCTGTTTTTT
TRBV1	.	TRBJ2-2	.	CTSSWTSGRGFQEAGELFF	TGCACCAGCAGCTGGACTAGCGGGAGAGGATTCCAAGAAGCCGGGGAGCTGTTTTTT
TRBV4-1	.	TRBJ2-5	TRBD2	CASSQDPSGGLQETQYF	TGCGCCAGCAGCCAAGATCCTAGCGGGGGTCTCCAAGAGACCCAGTACTTC
TRBV6-1	.	TRBJ2-7	.	CASSAGLSYEQYF	TGTGCCAGCAGTGCAGGGTTATCCTACGAGCAGTACTTC
TRBV18	.	TRBJ1-6	TRBD1	CASSPKTGGNSPLHF	TGTGCCAGCTCGCCTAAAACAGGGGGCAATTCACCCCTCCACTTT
TRBV21-1	.	TRBJ2-3	.	CASLGEPGTDTQYF	TGTGCCAGCCTGGGAGAACCCGGCACAGATACGCAGTATTTT
TRBV19	.	TRBJ2-1	.	CASTQNRDVAVYNEQFF	TGTGCCAGTACCCAGAACAGGGACGTCGCGGTCTACAATGAGCAGTTCTTC
TRBV7-2	.	TRBJ2-7	.	CASSSRLSSYEQYF	TGTGCCAGCAGCTCTAGGCTCAGTTCCTACGAGCAGTACTTC
TRBV11-3	.	TRBJ2-2	.	CASSSFSTGELFF	TGTGCCAGCAGCTCCTTTAGCACCGGGGAGCTGTTTTTT
TRBV5-5	.	TRBJ1-1	.	CASSAVYKNTEAFF	TGTGCCAGCAGCGCGGTTTACAAGAACACTGAAGCTTTCTTT
TRBV2	.	TRBJ1-5	.	CASTLLYSNQPQHF	TGTGCCAGCACCCTCCTGTATAGCAATCAGCCCCAGCATTTT
TRBV5-1	few	TRBJ1-6	.	CASSLEAGKNSPLHF	TGCGCCAGCAGCTTGGAGGCAGGGAAGAATTCACCCCTCCACTTT
TRBV7-9	once	TRBJ2-1	TRBD2	CASSGRGRELDNEQFF	TGTGCCAGCAGCGGACGCGGGAGGGAGCTAGACAATGAGCAGTTCTTC
TRBV29-1	once	TRBJ2-7	TRBD2	CSAYRGGYEQYF	TGCAGCGCCTATCGGGGGGGCTACGAGCAGTACTTC
TRBV4-2	.	TRBJ1-1	.	CASSPLGGARNTEAFF	TGTGCCAGCAGCCCCCTCGGGGGTGCCCGAAACACTGAAGCTTTCTTT
TRBV7-9	.	TRBJ1-4	.	CASSLVWEGANEKLFF	TGTGCCAGCAGCTTAGTATGGGAGGGAGCTAATGAAAAACTGTTTTTT
TRBV5-6	.	TRBJ2-1	TRBD2	CASSSGAGGPPNEQFF	TGTGCCAGCAGCTCCGGAGCGGGAGGCCCCCCCAATGAGCAGTTCTTC
TRBV21-1	once	TRBJ1-2	.	CASSLSRETLFYGYTF	TGTGCCAGCAGCCTGAGCCGCGAGACTCTATTCTATGGCTACACCTTC
TRBV28	few	TRBJ1-2	.	CASKRDPNYGYTF	TGTGCCAGCAAGCGGGACCCTAACTATGGCTACACCTTC
TRBV10-3	.	TRBJ2-7	.	CAISTPPRARGDSISYEQYF	TGTGCCATCAGTACCCCCCCTCGCGCCAGGGGGGACTCTATATCCTACGAGCAGTACTTC
TRBV5-4	.	TRBJ1-1	.	CASSLGTVNTEAFF	TGTGCCAGCAGCTTGGGGACAGTGAACACTGAAGCTTTCTTT
TRBV29-1	.	TRBJ1-5	.	CSVEDRGRENQPQHF	TGCAGCGTTGAAGATCGTGGGAGGGAGAATCAGCCCCAGCATTTT
TRBV11-2	once	TRBJ2-1	TRBD1	CASSFRGHGRLRFWHEQFF	TGTGCCAGCAGCTTCAGGGGGCATGGGAGACTAAGATTTTGGCATGAGCAGTTCTTC
TRBV5-6	.	TRBJ2-1	TRBD2	CASTPGKRDRHNEQFF	TGTGCCAGCACCCCGGGTAAGCGGGATCGCCACAATGAGCAGTTCTTC
TRBV19	.	TRBJ2-7	.	CASSTPTGNEQYF	TGTGCCAGTAGTACCCCCACAGGAAACGAGCAGTACTTC
TRBV6-5	.	TRBJ1-1	.	CAIARDLTNTEAFF	TGTGCCATCGCGAGGGATTTGACGAACACTGAAGCTTTCTTT
TRBV28	.	TRBJ2-7	.	CASSSGELKVYEQYF	TGTGCCAGCAGCTCCGGGGAACTGAAGGTCTACGAGCAGTACTTC
TRBV5-1	.	TRBJ2-3	.	CASSLGGGASTDTQYF	TGCGCCAGCAGCTTGGGAGGGGGGGCTAGCACAGATACGCAGTATTTT
TRBV13	.	TRBJ2-7	.	CATPGSHEQYF	TGTGCCACCCCAGGGTCCCACGAGCAGTACTTC
TRBV5-6	.	TRBJ2-1	TRBD1	CASSLASGTGKNEQFF	TGTGCCAGCAGCTTGGCCTCCGGGACAGGGAAAAATGAGCAGTTCTTC
TRBV11-2	.	TRBJ2-1	TRBD2	CASSSLAGEQFF	TGTGCCAGCAGCTCATTAGCGGGTGAGCAGTTCTTC
TRBV30	.	TRBJ1-1	TRBD1	CALGPGGHTEAFF	TGTGCCTTGGGACCAGGGGGCCACACTGAAGCTTTCTTT
TRBV6-6	.	TRBJ1-4	.	CASSYRLNEKLFF	TGTGCCAGCAGTTACAGACTTAATGAAAAACTGTTTTTT
TRBV5-1	.	TRBJ1-1	.	CASSLQGFSTEAFF	TGCGCCAGCAGCTTGCAGGGGTTTTCGACTGAAGCTTTCTTT
TRBV6-5	.	TRBJ1-4	.	CASSNQREKLFF	TGTGCCAGCAGTAATCAGAGGGAAAAACTGTTTTTT
TRBV12-2	.	TRBJ2-5	.	CASRLVRGMFRETQYF	TGTGCAAGTCGCTTAGTAAGGGGGATGTTCCGGGAGACCCAGTACTTC
TRBV7-9	.	TRBJ1-4	TRBD1	CASSPGTGDEKLFF	TGTGCCAGCAGCCCCGGGACAGGGGATGAAAAACTGTTTTTT
TRBV28	.	TRBJ1-2	.	CAAAGFGYTF	TGTGCCGCTGCAGGGTTCGGCTACACCTTC